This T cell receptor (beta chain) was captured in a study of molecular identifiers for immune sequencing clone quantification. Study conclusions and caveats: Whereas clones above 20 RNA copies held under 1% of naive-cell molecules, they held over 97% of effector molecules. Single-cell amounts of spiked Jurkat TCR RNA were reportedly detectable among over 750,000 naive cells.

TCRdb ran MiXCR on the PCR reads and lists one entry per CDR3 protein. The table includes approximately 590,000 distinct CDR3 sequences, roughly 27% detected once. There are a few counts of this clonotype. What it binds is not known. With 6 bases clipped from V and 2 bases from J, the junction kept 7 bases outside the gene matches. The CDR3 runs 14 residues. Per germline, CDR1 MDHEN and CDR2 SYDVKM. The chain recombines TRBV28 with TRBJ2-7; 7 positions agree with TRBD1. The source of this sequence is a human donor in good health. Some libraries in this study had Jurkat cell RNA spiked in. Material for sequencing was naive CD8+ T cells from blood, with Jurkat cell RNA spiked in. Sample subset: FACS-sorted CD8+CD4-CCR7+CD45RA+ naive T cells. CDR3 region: CASSDRVNPYEQYF. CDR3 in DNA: TGTGCCAGCAGCGACAGGGTTAATCCCTACGAGCAGTACTTC.